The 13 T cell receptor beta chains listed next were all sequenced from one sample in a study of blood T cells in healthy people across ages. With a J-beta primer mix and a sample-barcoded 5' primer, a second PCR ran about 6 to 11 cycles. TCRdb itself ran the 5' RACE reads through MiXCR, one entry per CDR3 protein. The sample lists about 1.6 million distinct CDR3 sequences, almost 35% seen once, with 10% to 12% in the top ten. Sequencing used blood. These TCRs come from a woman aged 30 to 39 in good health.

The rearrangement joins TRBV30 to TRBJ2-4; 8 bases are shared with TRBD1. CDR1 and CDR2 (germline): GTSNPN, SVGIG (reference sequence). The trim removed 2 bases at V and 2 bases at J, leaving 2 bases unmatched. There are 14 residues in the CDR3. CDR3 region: CAWSRTGTKNIQYF. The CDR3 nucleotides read TGTGCCTGGAGTAGGACAGGGACCAAAAACATTCAGTACTTC.

The CDR3 DNA is TGTGCCAGCAGCTCTGAAACCTACGAGCAGTACTTC. Its protein product is CASSSETYEQYF. The chain joins TRBV7-9 to TRBJ2-7; D unclear. V was trimmed by 4 bases and J by 2 bases, leaving 6 bases between them. Germline V lookup: CDR1 SEHNR, CDR2 FQNEAQ (reference sequence). The CDR3 covers 12 residues.

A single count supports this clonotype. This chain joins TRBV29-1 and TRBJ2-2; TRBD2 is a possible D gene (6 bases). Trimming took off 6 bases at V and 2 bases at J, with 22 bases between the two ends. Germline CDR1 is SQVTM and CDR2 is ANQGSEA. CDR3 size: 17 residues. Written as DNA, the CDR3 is TGCAGCGTGGGAGGTCATTCAGGGTCTTTAAACACCGGGGAGCTGTTTTTT. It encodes CSVGGHSGSLNTGELFF.

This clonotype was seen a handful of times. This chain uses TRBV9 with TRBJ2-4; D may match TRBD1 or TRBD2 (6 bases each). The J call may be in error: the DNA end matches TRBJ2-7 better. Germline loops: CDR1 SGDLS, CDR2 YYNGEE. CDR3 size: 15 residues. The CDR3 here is CASSVANGGPYEQYF. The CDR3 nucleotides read TGTGCCAGCAGCGTAGCCAATGGGGGGCCCTACGAGCAGTACTTC.

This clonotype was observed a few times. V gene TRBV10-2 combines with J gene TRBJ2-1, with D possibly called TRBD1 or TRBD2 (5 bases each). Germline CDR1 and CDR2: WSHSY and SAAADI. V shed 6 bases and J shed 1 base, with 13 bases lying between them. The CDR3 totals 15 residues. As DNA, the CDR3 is TGCGCCAGCAGCTACGGGACGGAGTCCTACAATGAGCAGTTCTTC. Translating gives CASSYGTESYNEQFF.

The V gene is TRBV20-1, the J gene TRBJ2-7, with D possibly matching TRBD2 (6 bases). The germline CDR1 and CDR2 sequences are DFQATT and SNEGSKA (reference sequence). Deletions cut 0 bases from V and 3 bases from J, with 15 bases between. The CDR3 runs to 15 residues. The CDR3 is CSARDSAVGLYEQYF. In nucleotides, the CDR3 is TGCAGTGCTAGAGATTCGGCAGTGGGACTCTACGAGCAGTACTTC.

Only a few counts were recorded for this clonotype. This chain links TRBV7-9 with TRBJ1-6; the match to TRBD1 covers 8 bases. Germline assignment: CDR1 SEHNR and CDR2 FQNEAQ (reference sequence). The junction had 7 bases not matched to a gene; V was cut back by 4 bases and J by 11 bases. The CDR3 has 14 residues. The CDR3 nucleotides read TGTGCCAGCAGCTCAGCAGGGGGCGAAACACCCCTCCACTTT. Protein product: CASSSAGGETPLHF.

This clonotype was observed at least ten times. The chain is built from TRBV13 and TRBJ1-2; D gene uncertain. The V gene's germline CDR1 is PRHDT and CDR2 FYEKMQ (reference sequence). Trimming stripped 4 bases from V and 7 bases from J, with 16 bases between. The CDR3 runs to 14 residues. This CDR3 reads CASSSARAQAGYTF. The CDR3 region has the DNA TGTGCCAGCAGCTCGGCTCGAGCGCAGGCTGGCTACACCTTC. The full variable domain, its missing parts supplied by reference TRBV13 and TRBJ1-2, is AAGVIQSPRHLIKEKRETATLKCYPIPRHDTVYWYQQGPGQDPQFLISFYEKMQSDKGSIPDRFSAQQFSDYHSELNMSSLELGDSALYFCASSSARAQAGYTFGSGTRLTVV.

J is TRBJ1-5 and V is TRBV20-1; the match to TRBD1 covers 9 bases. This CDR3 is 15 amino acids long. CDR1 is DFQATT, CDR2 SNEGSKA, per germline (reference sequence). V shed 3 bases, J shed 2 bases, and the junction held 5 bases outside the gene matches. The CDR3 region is CSARVRTGGNQPQHF. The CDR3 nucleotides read TGCAGTGCTAGGGTGCGGACAGGGGGCAATCAGCCCCAGCATTTT.

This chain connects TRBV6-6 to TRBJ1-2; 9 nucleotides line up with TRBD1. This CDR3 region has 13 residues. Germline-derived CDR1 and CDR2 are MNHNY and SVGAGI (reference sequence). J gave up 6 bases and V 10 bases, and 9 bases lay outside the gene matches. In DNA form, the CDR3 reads TGTGCCACCACGGGACAGGGAATAGATGGCTACACCTTC. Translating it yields CATTGQGIDGYTF.

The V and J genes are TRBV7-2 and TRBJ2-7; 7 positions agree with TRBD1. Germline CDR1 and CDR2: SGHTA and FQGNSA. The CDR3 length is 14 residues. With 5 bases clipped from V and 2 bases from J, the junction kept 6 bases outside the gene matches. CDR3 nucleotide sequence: TGTGCCAGCAGCAACCGGGACAGTCCCTACGAGCAGTACTTC. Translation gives CASSNRDSPYEQYF.

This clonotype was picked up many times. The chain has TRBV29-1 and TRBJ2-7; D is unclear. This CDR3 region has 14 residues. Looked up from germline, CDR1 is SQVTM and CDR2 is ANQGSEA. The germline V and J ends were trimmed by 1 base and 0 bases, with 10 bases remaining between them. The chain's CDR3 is CSVEVGRSSYEQYF. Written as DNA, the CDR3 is TGCAGCGTTGAAGTGGGCAGGAGCTCCTACGAGCAGTACTTC.

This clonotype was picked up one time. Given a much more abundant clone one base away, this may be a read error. This CDR3 is CSVGRGAATKTQYF. The CDR3, as DNA: TGCAGCGTTGGTCGAGGGGCGGCCACAAAGACCCAGTACTTC. V is TRBV29-1 and J is TRBJ2-5, with D possibly called TRBD1 or TRBD2 (5 bases each). V was trimmed by 4 bases and J by 6 bases, leaving 18 bases between them. CDR1 and CDR2 (germline): SQVTM, ANQGSEA. CDR3 length equals 14 residues.